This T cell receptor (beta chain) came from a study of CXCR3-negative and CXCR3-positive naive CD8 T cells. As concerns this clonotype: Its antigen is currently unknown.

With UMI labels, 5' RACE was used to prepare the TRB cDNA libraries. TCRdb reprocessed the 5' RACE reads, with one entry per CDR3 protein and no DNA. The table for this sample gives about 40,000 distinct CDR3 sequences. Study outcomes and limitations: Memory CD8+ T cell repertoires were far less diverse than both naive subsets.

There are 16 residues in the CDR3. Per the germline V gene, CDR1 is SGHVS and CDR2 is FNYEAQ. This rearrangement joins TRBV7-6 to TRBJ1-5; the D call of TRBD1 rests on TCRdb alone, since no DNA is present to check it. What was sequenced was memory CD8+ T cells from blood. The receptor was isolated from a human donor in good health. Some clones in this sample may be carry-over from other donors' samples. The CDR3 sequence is CASSPAGHHSNQPQHF.